This T cell receptor beta chain was sequenced for a study of blood T cell repertoires in COVID-19. Study background: Samples of COVID-19 (acute and convalescent) were obtained from the United States, Italy and Spain.

Original processing methods: It was from reference gene primer amplification that nucleated cell counts were estimated. Profiled with immunoSEQ multiplex PCR; TCRdb holds only in-frame clones, not every one. For V, J and clone size, that table is used; D and trimming come from the DNA. The table lists roughly 200,000 clones, roughly 90% of them singletons. Patients from Seattle were sampled longitudinally, starting during active infection. The CDR3 loop spans 13 amino acids. CDR1 and CDR2 from the germline V gene are SQVTM and ANQGSEA. J lost 0 bases, V lost 6 bases, and 4 bases had no gene match. Sequenced sample: peripheral blood. This clonotype was sampled from a man in his fifties with COVID-19, enrolled during active disease. This rearrangement joins TRBV29-1 to TRBJ1-1; 7 nucleotides agree with TRBD1. The CDR3 coding sequence is TGCAGCGTAACGGGACAGATGAACACTGAAGCTTTCTTT. This sequence encodes CSVTGQMNTEAFF.